This T cell receptor (beta chain) was found in a study of cytomegalovirus exposure and HLA in healthy donors. Findings and limits, study-wide: Earlier analysis yielded a pattern in which most TCR beta V segments were productive about 87% or about 30% of the time.

To note about this clone: Its matching antigen is unknown.

Primers: 60 Vbeta forward and 13 Jbeta reverse. Clones were sequenced by immunoSEQ multiplex PCR, and TCRdb holds only the in-frame ones, with some missing. The data contain around 90,000 clones, about four fifths of them singletons. The ends were cut back, 3 bases at V and 8 bases at J, with 16 bases in the middle. This CDR3 has 14 amino acids. Per the germline V gene, CDR1 is SGHVS and CDR2 is FQNEAQ. The TCR was taken from a man aged 25 to 40 in good health and CMV-seronegative. The chain employs TRBV7-8 and TRBJ1-2, with TRBD1 as a possible D gene (5 bases). Input material: PBMCs. DNA of the CDR3: TGTGCCAGCAGCTTCGGGGGGACTCTGGTAGGCTACACCTTC. Protein: CASSFGGTLVGYTF.